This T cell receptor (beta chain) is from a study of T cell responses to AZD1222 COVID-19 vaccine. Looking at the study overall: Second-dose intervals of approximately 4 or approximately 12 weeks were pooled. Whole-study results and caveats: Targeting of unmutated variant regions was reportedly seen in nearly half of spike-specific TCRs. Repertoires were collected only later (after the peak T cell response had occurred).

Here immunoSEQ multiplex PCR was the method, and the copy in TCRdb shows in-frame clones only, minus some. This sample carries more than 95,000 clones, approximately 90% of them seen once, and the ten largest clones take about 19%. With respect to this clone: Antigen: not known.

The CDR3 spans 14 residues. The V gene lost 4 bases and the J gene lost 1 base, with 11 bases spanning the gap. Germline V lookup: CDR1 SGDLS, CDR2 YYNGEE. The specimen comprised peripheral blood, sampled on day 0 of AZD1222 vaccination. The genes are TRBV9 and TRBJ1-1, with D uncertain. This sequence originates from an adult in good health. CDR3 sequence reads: CASSPIDWNTEAFF. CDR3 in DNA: TGTGCCAGCAGCCCAATAGACTGGAACACTGAAGCTTTCTTT.